This TCR beta chain emerged from a study of CD8 T cells in ankylosing spondylitis (dated by TCRdb to about 2017). A note on the overall study: To find TCR variants linked to disease, the study profiled T cell receptor beta repertoires in ankylosing spondylitis patients and healthy donors. The full study cohort comprised around 25 ankylosing spondylitis patients and approximately 100 healthy donors. Peripheral blood samples were taken, and synovial fluid was additionally collected from ankylosing spondylitis patients.

Findings and caveats that apply to the study as a whole: A TCR beta motif made up of several highly homologous amino acid variants appeared to be characteristic of blood from ankylosing spondylitis patients. Significant enrichment of the disease-linked clones was reported in matched synovial fluid samples from ankylosing spondylitis patients. In peripheral blood, the disease-linked clones were found at relatively low frequencies and had a CD8+ phenotype. Some TCR beta motif variants had previously been reported in synovial fluid and blood of reactive arthritis patients, which suggested common disease-initiation mechanisms.

The sample was run on an Illumina HiSeq 2500. TCR beta libraries were prepared by quantitative 5'-RACE with molecular barcodes. Per the original workflow: A new computational method, built on a probabilistic model of VDJ rearrangement, was used to identify disease-linked TCR variants. TCRdb applied fastp at Q25 and MiXCR to the public reads, then kept only in-frame beta chains. When rows share a CDR3 protein, they turn into one entry using the most common DNA and genes. The V and J calls, along with clone size, are taken from TCRdb and not from the paper's own processing. This sample gives approximately 150,000 distinct CDR3 sequences in total; approximately 9.9% of them show up just once. The ten largest clonotypes hold roughly 16% of the sample. With regard to this clonotype: The antigen this receptor binds is unknown. Per-nucleotide qualities are absent, and no much larger clonotype sits a single base away.

The CDR3 runs 13 amino acids, cysteine and phenylalanine included. Only CDR3 DNA remains: 39 bases, in frame from the first base. CDR1 and CDR2 are read off the germline V gene as SGHAT and FQNNGV. The clonotype originates from a female donor with ankylosing spondylitis or in good health (not recorded which). The chain couples TRBV11-2 to TRBJ1-1; no D gene call is confident. Material for sequencing was blood, either unsorted or a sorted T cell fraction (not recorded which). The encoded CDR3 is CATGETVYTEAFF. The DNA sequence is given as TGTGCAACCGGGGAGACTGTGTACACTGAAGCTTTCTTT.